A single T cell receptor (beta chain) is shown here with its context. The data originate from a study of blood T cell repertoires in COVID-19. Study-wide background: Both acute and convalescent COVID-19 samples were obtained from the United States, Italy and Spain. PBMCs, B-cell-depleted T cells, or T cells provided the cDNA or gDNA that made up the material.

The germline V gene has CDR1 SGHDT and CDR2 YYEEEE. Trimming shortened V by 0 bases and J by 10 bases, and 10 bases separated the two germline ends. The CDR3 contains 12 residues. Per the study methods: The assay estimated nucleated cells by amplifying reference gene primers. Libraries were prepared by immunoSEQ multiplex PCR; TCRdb keeps only in-frame clonotypes and omits some of them. Clonal size and the V and J genes are those of that table, whereas D and trimming came from the DNA. The sample has roughly 250,000 clones; 83% are singletons. The source of this sequence is a human donor in a cohort sampled during active COVID-19. V is TRBV5-6 and J is TRBJ1-1; a possible D gene is TRBD1 (5 bases). Sequenced input: peripheral blood. CDR3 bases: TGTGCCAGCAGCTTGGTGCGGGGGAGAGCTTTCTTT. Its protein is CASSLVRGRAFF.